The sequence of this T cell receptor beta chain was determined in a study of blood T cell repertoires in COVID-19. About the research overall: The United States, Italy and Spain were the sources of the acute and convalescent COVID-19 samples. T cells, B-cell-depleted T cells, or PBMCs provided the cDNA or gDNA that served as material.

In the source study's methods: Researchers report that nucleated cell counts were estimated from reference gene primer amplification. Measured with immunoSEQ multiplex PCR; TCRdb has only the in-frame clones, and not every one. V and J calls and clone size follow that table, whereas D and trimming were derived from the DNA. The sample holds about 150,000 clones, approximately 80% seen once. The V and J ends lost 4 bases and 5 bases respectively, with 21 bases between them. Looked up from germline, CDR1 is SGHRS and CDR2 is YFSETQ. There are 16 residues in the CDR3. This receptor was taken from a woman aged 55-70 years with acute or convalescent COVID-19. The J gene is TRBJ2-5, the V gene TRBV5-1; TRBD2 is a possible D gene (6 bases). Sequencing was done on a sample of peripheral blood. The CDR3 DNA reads TGCGCCAGCAGCCTGGGGATCTTGGGACTGGGGGAGACCCAGTACTTC. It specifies CASSLGILGLGETQYF.